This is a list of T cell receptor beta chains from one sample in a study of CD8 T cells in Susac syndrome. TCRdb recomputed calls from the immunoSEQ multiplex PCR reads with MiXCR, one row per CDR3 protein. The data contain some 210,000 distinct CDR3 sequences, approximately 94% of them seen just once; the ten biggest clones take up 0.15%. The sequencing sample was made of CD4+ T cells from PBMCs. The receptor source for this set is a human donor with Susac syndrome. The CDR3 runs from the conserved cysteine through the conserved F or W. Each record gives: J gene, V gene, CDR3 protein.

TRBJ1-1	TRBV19	CASSMTVNTEAFF
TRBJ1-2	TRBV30	CAWSPPGKYGYTF
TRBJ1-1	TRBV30	CAWENGQGRGTEAFF
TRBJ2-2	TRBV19	CASSFDPSNTGELFF
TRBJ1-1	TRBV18	CASSPPETGGTEAFF
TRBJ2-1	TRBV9	CASSVSNEQFF
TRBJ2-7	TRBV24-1	CATVRDRAPEQYF
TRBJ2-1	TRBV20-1	CSARGLADNEQFF
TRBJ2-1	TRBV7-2	CASSLAGPSYNEQFF
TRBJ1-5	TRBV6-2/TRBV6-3	CASSYWADNQPQHF
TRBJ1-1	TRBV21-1	CAFAKGRLNTEAFF
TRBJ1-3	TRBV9	CASSVGPARGGNTIYF
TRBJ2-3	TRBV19	CASSSGGTDTQYF
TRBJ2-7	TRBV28	CASNFGADGDYEQYF
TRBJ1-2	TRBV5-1	CASSLVAANLYGYTF
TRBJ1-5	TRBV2	CASSEALGTGVEPQHF
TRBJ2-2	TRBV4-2	CASSKTPKLGTNTGELFF
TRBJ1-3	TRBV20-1	CSASNRGAGNTIYF
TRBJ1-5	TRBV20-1	CSARPGWGQPQHF
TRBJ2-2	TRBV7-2	CASSLAPQHTVELFF
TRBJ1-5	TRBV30	CAWSGSIQGKSIRQPQHF
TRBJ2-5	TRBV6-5	CASSWTPLETQYF
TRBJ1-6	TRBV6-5	CASSYSSVSNSPLHF
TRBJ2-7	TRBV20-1	CSAAQGAYEQYF
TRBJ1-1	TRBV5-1	CASSWTGGRGTEAFF
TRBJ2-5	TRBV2	CASRGTAWYQETQYF
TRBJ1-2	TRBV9	CASSVDYREDGYTF
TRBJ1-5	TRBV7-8	CASSLRPGTSNQPQHF
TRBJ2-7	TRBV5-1	CASTRMQGYEQYF
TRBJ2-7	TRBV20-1	CSARETPWANGQYF